One sample yielded the 29 T cell receptor beta chains listed below, sequenced in a study of a mutant IDH1 vaccine in newly diagnosed glioma. Stated time point: baseline, week 1 (first vaccination visit). Treatment: pre-vaccination baseline after standard-of-care therapy. Sequenced by immunoSEQ multiplex PCR; TCRdb stores in-frame clones only, minus some. Among 65,000 to 70,000 clones, around 82% were seen once, and the ten largest hold approximately 4.2%. The sequenced sample was peripheral blood mononuclear cells (PBMCs), obtained from a glioma patient treated with radiotherapy, temozolomide or both. These receptors originate from a woman aged 18-29 years with glioma. Some clones in this sample may be carry-over from other donors' samples.

The CDR3 spells CASSQEGPGAKLLTQYF. CDR3 bases: TGCGCCAGCAGCCAAGAGGGGCCTGGGGCTAAGCTCCTTACGCAGTATTTT. The V call is TRBV4-1, the J call TRBJ2-3; the D gene is possibly TRBD1 (5 bases). The CDR3 consists of 17 residues. CDR1 and CDR2 (germline): MGHRA, YSYEKL. Trimming cost V 0 bases and J 8 bases, with 21 bases left between them.

The V gene is TRBV5-6, the J gene TRBJ2-7; tentatively, D is TRBD2 (6 bases). V was cut by 0 bases and J by 5 bases, with 9 bases left in between. Germline loops: CDR1 SGHDT, CDR2 YYEEEE. The CDR3 loop spans 13 amino acids. The CDR3 here is CASSLGGVDEQYF. CDR3 nucleotides: TGTGCCAGCAGCTTGGGGGGGGTTGACGAGCAGTACTTC.

The rearrangement uses TRBV6-5 and TRBJ2-7, with D perhaps matching TRBD1 (5 bases). Germline V lookup: CDR1 MNHEY, CDR2 SVGAGI. V was clipped by 2 bases and J by 3 bases, with 5 bases between them. The CDR3 loop spans 12 amino acids. CDR3 in DNA: TGTGCCAGCAGTTACCAGGGCTACGAGCAGTACTTC. It encodes CASSYQGYEQYF.

This clone was detected only once. One end of the junction is discordant with germline, which a read error may explain. The V and J genes are TRBV19 and TRBJ2-1; 9 bases are a match to TRBD1. In germline, CDR1 is LNHDA, CDR2 SQIVND (reference sequence). The length of the CDR3 is 14 residues. CDR3 residues: CASNIQGASNEQFF. CDR3 bases: TGTGCCAGTAATATACAGGGGGCCTCCAATGAGCAGTTCTTC.

This clone has more than one count but fewer than ten. This rearrangement joins TRBV20-1 to TRBJ1-1; D gene ambiguous. V dropped 5 bases and J dropped 3 bases, with 7 bases sitting between them. Germline CDR1 DFQATT, CDR2 SNEGSKA (reference sequence). The CDR3 loop spans 11 amino acids. In DNA form, the CDR3 reads TGCAGTGCTGGTGGGGACACTGAAGCTTTCTTT. Translating gives CSAGGDTEAFF.

This clone was observed once. V is TRBV6-6 and J is TRBJ1-1, with 7 bases matching TRBD1. V lost 7 bases to trimming and J lost 3 bases; unmatched junction nucleotides: 5. This CDR3 has 13 residues. Germline lookup yields CDR1 MNHNY and CDR2 SVGAGI (reference sequence). CDR3 sequence (DNA): TGTGCCAGCATAAAGACAGGGTACACTGAAGCTTTCTTT. This encodes CASIKTGYTEAFF.

This clone was detected only a few times. CDR3 DNA: TGTGCCAGCAGCTTAAAAGCGGGAGGTATCGGGGAGCTGTTTTTT. Translated, it gives CASSLKAGGIGELFF. The rearrangement links TRBV7-2 to TRBJ2-2, with TRBD2 matching 9 bases. The CDR3 runs to 15 residues. CDR1 is SGHTA and CDR2 is FQGNSA in the germline V gene. J gave up 7 bases and V 2 bases, and 5 bases lay outside the gene matches.

The V and J genes are TRBV5-1 and TRBJ2-7; 8 nucleotides match TRBD2. CDR1 and CDR2 from the germline V gene are SGHRS and YFSETQ. The CDR3 contains 14 residues. The ends lost 3 bases at V and 3 bases at J; junction bases unmatched: 5. The CDR3: CASSSRGTSYEQYF. The CDR3 DNA sequence: TGCGCCAGCAGCTCCCGGGGGACTAGCTACGAGCAGTACTTC.

This clone was found once. V gene TRBV5-4 combines with J gene TRBJ1-2; D is possibly TRBD1 (5 bases). V gave up 1 base and J gave up 11 bases, with 12 bases separating them. Germline CDR1 reads SGHNT; CDR2 reads YYREEE (reference sequence). This CDR3 region has 12 residues. The CDR3, as DNA: TGTGCCAGCAGCTTGCGCAGGGCGAGATACACCTTC. This gives the protein CASSLRRARYTF.

As concerns this clone: The junction does not match germline at one end; this may be a read error. V is TRBV25-1 and J is TRBJ1-6; D call uncertain. The CDR3 length is 14 residues. Germline loops: CDR1 MGHDK, CDR2 SYGVNS. The CDR3 sequence: CASSVGSSNSPLHF. The DNA of the CDR3 is TGTGCCAGCAGTGTAGGTTCCTCTAATTCACCCCTCCACTTT.

The chain joins TRBV25-1 to TRBJ2-1; D is possibly TRBD2 (5 bases). The CDR3 loop spans 15 amino acids. CDR1 is MGHDK, CDR2 SYGVNS, per germline. The V gene lost 5 bases and the J gene lost 4 bases, with 15 bases spanning the gap. The DNA for the CDR3 is TGTGCCAGCAGTCCGGACTCTTCGACTTACAATGAGCAGTTCTTC. Protein: CASSPDSSTYNEQFF.

The gene calls are TRBV4-1 and TRBJ2-7; D gene ambiguous. CDR3 length: 15 amino acids. V lost 1 base and J 2 bases, leaving 12 bases between the germline ends. CDR1 is MGHRA, CDR2 YSYEKL, per germline. The CDR3 DNA reads TGCGCCAGCAGCCAAGCCGGAGCAGCGACCTACGAGCAGTACTTC. Protein: CASSQAGAATYEQYF.

This clone was observed a single time. V gene TRBV6-1 combines with J gene TRBJ1-2, with 7 bases matching TRBD1. J lost 5 bases, V lost 4 bases, and 10 bases had no gene match. CDR1 and CDR2 from the germline V gene are MNHNS and SASEGT. The CDR3 totals 15 residues. CDR3 nucleotides: TGTGCCAGCAGTGGGTTCGGGACAGCCTCTTATGGCTACACCTTC. Its translation: CASSGFGTASYGYTF.

The rearrangement links TRBV5-1 to TRBJ2-2; no clear D. CDR1 SGHRS and CDR2 YFSETQ come from the germline V gene. V dropped 1 base and J dropped 6 bases, with 10 bases sitting between them. This CDR3 has 14 amino acids. The CDR3 spells CASSLTQSPGELFF. DNA of the CDR3: TGCGCCAGCAGCTTGACGCAGTCGCCCGGGGAGCTGTTTTTT.

This clone was observed a handful of times. The chain has TRBV11-3 and TRBJ1-1; 8 nucleotides align to TRBD1. This CDR3 contains 14 residues. Trimming at V came to 2 bases and at J to 2 bases, leaving 1 base not matched to a gene. Germline V CDR1 and CDR2: SGHNT, YENEEA. CDR3 sequence reads: CASSLQGANTEAFF. CDR3 nucleotides: TGTGCCAGCAGCTTACAGGGGGCAAACACTGAAGCTTTCTTT.

The count of this clone is one. The J gene is TRBJ2-1, the V gene TRBV29-1, with 11 nucleotides matching TRBD2. The CDR3 spans 19 residues. V was pared by 1 base and J by 1 base, with 12 bases of the junction left unmatched. Germline V gene sequence: CDR1 SQVTM, CDR2 ANQGSEA. The CDR3 nucleotides read TGCAGCGTTGAAGGTGAACTAGCGGGGGAACGTAGGTCCTACAATGAGCAGTTCTTC. The encoded protein is CSVEGELAGERRSYNEQFF.

The chain links TRBV7-2 to TRBJ2-2; D not resolved. Between the trimmed V and J ends, which lost 8 bases and 5 bases, there was a span of 12 bases. Per germline, CDR1 SGHTA and CDR2 FQGNSA. This CDR3 is built from 13 residues. The DNA for the CDR3 is TGTGCCAGCGTCCCTGCTCCGACCGGGGAGCTGTTTTTT. Its translation is CASVPAPTGELFF.

This sequence joins TRBV4-1 and TRBJ2-5; 7 bases align to TRBD2. Trimming cost V 0 bases and J 5 bases; bases outside gene matches: 15. This CDR3 has 18 amino acids. Per germline, CDR1 MGHRA and CDR2 YSYEKL. The CDR3 loop is CASSQDRASGQFGETQYF. The CDR3 nucleotides read TGCGCCAGCAGCCAAGATAGGGCTAGCGGACAATTTGGGGAGACCCAGTACTTC.

The J gene is TRBJ2-5, the V gene TRBV5-6; the match to TRBD2 covers 13 bases. The CDR3 sequence is 16 residues long. V was pared by 0 bases and J by 5 bases, with 4 bases of the junction left unmatched. Per germline, CDR1 SGHDT and CDR2 YYEEEE. The CDR3, as DNA: TGTGCCAGCAGCTTGGAACTAGCGGGGGGGGAGGAGACCCAGTACTTC. It codes for CASSLELAGGEETQYF.

The rearrangement links TRBV18 to TRBJ1-2; D is unresolved. V lost 2 bases, J lost 2 bases, and 12 bases lay in between. This CDR3 region has 15 residues. Germline CDR1 reads KGHSH; CDR2 reads LQKENI. The CDR3 nucleotides read TGTGCCAGCTCACCAAGGCCCGCGCCCAACTATGGCTACACCTTC. This codes for CASSPRPAPNYGYTF.

This CDR3 is CASTFIFGQPQHF. CDR3 bases: TGTGCCAGCACCTTTATATTCGGTCAGCCCCAGCATTTT. The chain recombines TRBV6-5 with TRBJ1-5; D remains unclear. Trimming shortened V by 7 bases and J by 6 bases, and 13 bases separated the two germline ends. Germline V gene lookup returns CDR1 MNHEY and CDR2 SVGAGI. The CDR3 extends over 13 amino acids.

This clone was recorded a few times. V usage is TRBV5-4 and J usage is TRBJ1-1; TRBD1 might be the D (5 bases). The germline V gene has CDR1 SGHNT and CDR2 YYREEE (reference sequence). The CDR3 totals 13 residues. Trimming removed 5 bases at V and 1 base at J, with 9 bases between. The CDR3 is CASRDKSNTEAFF. In DNA, the CDR3 is TGTGCCAGCAGGGACAAATCGAACACTGAAGCTTTCTTT.

This clone was detected only once. The J gene is TRBJ1-2, the V gene TRBV4-2; tentatively, D is TRBD1 (6 bases). This CDR3 spans 14 amino acids. Trimming pared 4 bases from V and 2 bases from J, leaving 11 bases between. Germline assignment: CDR1 LGHNA and CDR2 YNFKEQ. The CDR3 protein is CASSLPGQNYGYTF. The CDR3 DNA is TGTGCCAGCAGCCTCCCGGGACAAAACTATGGCTACACCTTC.

The chain is built from TRBV4-2 and TRBJ2-3; D remains unclear. V dropped 0 bases and J dropped 5 bases, with 12 bases sitting between them. Germline CDR1 LGHNA, CDR2 YNFKEQ. This CDR3 spans 15 amino acids. In DNA form, the CDR3 reads TGTGCCAGCAGCCAAGATAGGGATTTCGGAGATACGCAGTATTTT. It encodes CASSQDRDFGDTQYF.

This chain connects TRBV11-2 to TRBJ2-7, with 7 bases identical to TRBD2. The CDR3 covers 13 residues. From germline, CDR1 is SGHAT and CDR2 FQNNGV. The V and J ends lost 6 bases and 7 bases, in that order; junction bases with no gene match: 9. Written as DNA, the CDR3 is TGTGCCAGCAGTTCCAGAAGGGAGGGGGAGCAGTACTTC. As protein: CASSSRREGEQYF.

This chain links TRBV7-9 with TRBJ2-7; 10 bases match TRBD1. In germline, CDR1 is SEHNR, CDR2 FQNEAQ (reference sequence). This CDR3 has 16 residues. Unmatched junction bases numbered 9, after V lost 4 bases and J lost 3 bases. Here the CDR3 DNA reads TGTGCCAGCAGCTCAGATTCGACAGGGGGCTTCTACGAGCAGTACTTC. It codes for CASSSDSTGGFYEQYF.

This CDR3 is CASRGDRSYEQYF. CDR3 in DNA: TGTGCCAGCCGGGGGGACCGTTCCTACGAGCAGTACTTC. V and J are TRBV7-8 and TRBJ2-7, with 7 bases matching TRBD2. CDR1 SGHVS and CDR2 FQNEAQ come from the germline V gene. The V gene end was trimmed by 8 bases and the J gene end by 1 base; junction bases not matched to a gene: 5. This CDR3 contains 13 residues.

The chain combines TRBV6-5 with TRBJ1-1; possibly TRBD1 for D (5 bases). V shed 0 bases and J shed 6 bases, with 8 bases lying between them. The germline V gene encodes CDR1 MNHEY and CDR2 SVGAGI. The CDR3 consists of 13 residues. The CDR3 region is CASSYSGRPEAFF. The CDR3, as DNA: TGTGCCAGCAGTTACTCGGGACGTCCTGAAGCTTTCTTT.

The sample holds one count of this clone. Written as DNA, the CDR3 is TGTGCCAGCAGTGATCCTGGGGGCGACACCGGGGAGCTGTTTTTT. Translating gives CASSDPGGDTGELFF. This chain connects TRBV25-1 to TRBJ2-2, with D maybe TRBD1 (6 bases). CDR1 MGHDK and CDR2 SYGVNS come from the germline V gene. Trimming took off 3 bases at V and 3 bases at J, with 11 bases between the two ends. The CDR3 totals 15 residues. The variable domain in full, with the rest retrieved from reference TRBV25-1 and TRBJ2-2, is EADIYQTPRYLVIGTGKKITLECSQTMGHDKMYWYQQDPGMELHLIHYSYGVNSTEKGDLSSESTVSRIRTEHFPLTLESARPSHTSQYLCASSDPGGDTGELFFGEGSRLTVL.